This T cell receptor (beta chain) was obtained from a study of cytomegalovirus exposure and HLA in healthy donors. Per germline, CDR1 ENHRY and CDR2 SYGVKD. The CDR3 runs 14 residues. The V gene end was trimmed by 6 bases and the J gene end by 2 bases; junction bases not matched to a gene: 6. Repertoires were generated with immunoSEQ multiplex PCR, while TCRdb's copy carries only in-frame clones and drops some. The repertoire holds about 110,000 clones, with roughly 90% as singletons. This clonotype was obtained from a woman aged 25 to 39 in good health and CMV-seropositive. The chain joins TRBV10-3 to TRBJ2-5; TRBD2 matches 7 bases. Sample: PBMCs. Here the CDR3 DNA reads TGTGCCATCAGCCGGGACTACGTACAAGAGACCCAGTACTTC. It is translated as CAISRDYVQETQYF.